The subject of this entry is one T cell receptor beta chain. The data were obtained in a study of technical replicates of blood from several donors. Some clones are missing from TCRdb's copy, which holds only in-frame ones; the method was immunoSEQ multiplex PCR. The sample includes roughly 80,000 clones, 93% seen only once; the top ten take 0.2% to 0.25%. This sequence originates from a human donor in good health. Sequencing was performed on T cells isolated from PBMCs.

DNA for the CDR3: TGTGCCAGCAGCTCAGACCTGGACAGGGTACAGACCCAGTACTTC. Protein product: CASSSDLDRVQTQYF. The chain combines TRBV7-9 with TRBJ2-5; 8 nucleotides align to TRBD1. The trim removed 4 bases at V and 6 bases at J, leaving 10 bases unmatched. This CDR3 has 15 amino acids. Germline CDR1 SEHNR, CDR2 FQNEAQ (reference sequence).